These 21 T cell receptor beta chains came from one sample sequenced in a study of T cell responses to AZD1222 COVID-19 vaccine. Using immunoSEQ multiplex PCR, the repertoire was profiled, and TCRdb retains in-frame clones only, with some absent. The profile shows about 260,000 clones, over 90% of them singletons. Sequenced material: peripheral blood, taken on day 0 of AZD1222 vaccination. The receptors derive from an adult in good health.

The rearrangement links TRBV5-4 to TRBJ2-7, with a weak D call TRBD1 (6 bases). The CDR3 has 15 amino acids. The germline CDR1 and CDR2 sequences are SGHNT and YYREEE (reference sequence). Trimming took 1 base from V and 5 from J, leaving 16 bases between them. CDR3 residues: CASSLFQGKSHEQYF. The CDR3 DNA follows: TGTGCCAGCAGCTTGTTCCAGGGGAAGTCCCACGAGCAGTACTTC.

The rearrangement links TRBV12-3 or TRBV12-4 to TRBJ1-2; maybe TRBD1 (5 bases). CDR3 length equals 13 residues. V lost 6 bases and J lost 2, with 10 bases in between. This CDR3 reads CASRTSGNYGYTF. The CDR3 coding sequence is TGTGCCAGCAGAACCTCAGGGAACTATGGCTACACCTTC.

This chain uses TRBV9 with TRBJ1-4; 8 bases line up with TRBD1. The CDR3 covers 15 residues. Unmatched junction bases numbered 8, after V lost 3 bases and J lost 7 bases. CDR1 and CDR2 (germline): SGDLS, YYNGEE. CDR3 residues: CASSETGGESEKLFF. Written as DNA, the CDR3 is TGTGCCAGCAGCGAAACAGGGGGTGAGAGTGAAAAACTGTTTTTT. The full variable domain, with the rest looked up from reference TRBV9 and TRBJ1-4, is DSGVTQTPKHLITATGQRVTLRCSPRSGDLSVYWYQQSLDQGLQFLIQYYNGEERAKGNILERFSAQQFPDLHSELNLSSLELGDSALYFCASSETGGESEKLFFGSGTQLSVL.

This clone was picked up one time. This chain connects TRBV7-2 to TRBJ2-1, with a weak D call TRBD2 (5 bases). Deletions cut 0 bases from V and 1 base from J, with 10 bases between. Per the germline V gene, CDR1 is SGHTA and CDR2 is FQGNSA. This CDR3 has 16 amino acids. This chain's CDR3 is CASSLAGTGSYNEQFF. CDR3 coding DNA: TGTGCCAGCAGCTTAGCGGGTACGGGATCCTACAATGAGCAGTTCTTC.

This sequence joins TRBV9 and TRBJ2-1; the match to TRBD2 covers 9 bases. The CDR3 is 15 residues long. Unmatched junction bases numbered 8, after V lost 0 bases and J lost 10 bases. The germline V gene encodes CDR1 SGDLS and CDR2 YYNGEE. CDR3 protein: CASSVGGASGGEQFF. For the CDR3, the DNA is TGTGCCAGCAGCGTAGGGGGGGCGAGCGGGGGGGAGCAGTTCTTC.

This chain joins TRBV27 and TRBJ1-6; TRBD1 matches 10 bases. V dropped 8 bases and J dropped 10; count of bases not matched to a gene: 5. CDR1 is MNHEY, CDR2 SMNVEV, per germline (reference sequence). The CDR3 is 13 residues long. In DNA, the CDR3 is TGTGCCAGCTCGACAGGGGGCGGATCACCCCTCCACTTT. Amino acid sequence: CASSTGGGSPLHF.

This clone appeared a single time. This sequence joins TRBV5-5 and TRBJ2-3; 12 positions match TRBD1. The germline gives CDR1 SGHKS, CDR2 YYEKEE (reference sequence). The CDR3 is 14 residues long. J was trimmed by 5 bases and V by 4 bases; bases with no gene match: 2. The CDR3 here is CASSRDRGRDTQYF. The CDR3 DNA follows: TGTGCCAGCAGCAGGGACAGGGGGCGAGATACGCAGTATTTT.

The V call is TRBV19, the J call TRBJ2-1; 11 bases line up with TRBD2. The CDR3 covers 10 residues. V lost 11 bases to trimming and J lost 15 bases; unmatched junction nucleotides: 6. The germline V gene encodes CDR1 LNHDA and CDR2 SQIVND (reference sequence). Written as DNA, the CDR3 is TGTGCCTCATCTAGCGGGGGGATGTTCTTC. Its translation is CASSSGGMFF.

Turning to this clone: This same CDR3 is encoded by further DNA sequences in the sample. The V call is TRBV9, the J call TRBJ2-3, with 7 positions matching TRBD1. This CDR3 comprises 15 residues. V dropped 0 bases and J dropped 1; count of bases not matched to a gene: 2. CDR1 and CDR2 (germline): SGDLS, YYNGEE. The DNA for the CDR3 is TGTGCCAGCAGCGTAGGGACAGGAGGCACAGATACGCAGTATTTT. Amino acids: CASSVGTGGTDTQYF.

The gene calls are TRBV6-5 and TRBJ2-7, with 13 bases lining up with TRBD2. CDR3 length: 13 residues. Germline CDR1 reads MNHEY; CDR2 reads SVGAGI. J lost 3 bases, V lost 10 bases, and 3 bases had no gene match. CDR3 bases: TGTGCCACCCGGACTAGCGGGAGCTACGAGCAGTACTTC. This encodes CATRTSGSYEQYF.

The CDR3 spells CASSLRGGPLEQYF. The CDR3 nucleotides read TGTGCCAGCAGTTTACGCGGCGGGCCGCTCGAGCAGTACTTC. This rearrangement joins TRBV28 to TRBJ2-7; TRBD2 is a possible D gene (5 bases). CDR1 and CDR2 from the germline V gene are MDHEN and SYDVKM. The CDR3 has 14 residues. V was cut by 2 bases and J by 6 bases, with 14 bases left in between.

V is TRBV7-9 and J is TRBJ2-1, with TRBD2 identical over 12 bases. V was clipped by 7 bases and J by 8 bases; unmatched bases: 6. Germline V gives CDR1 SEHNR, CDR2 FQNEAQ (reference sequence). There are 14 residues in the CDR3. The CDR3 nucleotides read TGTGCCAGCACACTAGCGGGAGGCCGAGATGAGCAGTTCTTC. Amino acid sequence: CASTLAGGRDEQFF.

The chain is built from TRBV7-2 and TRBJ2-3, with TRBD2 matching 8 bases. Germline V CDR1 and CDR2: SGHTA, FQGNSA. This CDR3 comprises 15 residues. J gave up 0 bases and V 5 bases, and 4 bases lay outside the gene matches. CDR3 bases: TGTGCCAGCAGCCGCGCTAGCGGGAGCACAGATACGCAGTATTTT. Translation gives CASSRASGSTDTQYF. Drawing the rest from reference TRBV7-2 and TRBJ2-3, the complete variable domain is GAGVSQSPSNKVTEKGKDVELRCDPISGHTALYWYRQSLGQGLEFLIYFQGNSAPDKSGLPSDRFSAERTGGSVSTLTIQRTQQEDSAVYLCASSRASGSTDTQYFGPGTRLTVL.

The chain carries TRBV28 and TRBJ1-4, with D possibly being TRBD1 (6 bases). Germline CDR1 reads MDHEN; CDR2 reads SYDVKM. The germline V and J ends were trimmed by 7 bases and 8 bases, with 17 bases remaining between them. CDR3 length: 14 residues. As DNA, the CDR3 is TGTGCCAGCAACTCACAGGGTAGGAGGGAAAAACTGTTTTTT. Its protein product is CASNSQGRREKLFF.

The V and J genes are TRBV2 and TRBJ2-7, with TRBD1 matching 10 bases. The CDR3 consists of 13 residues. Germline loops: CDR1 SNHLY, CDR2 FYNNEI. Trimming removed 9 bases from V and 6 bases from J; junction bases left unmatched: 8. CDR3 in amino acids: CASGRQGASEQYF. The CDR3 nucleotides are TGTGCCAGTGGTAGACAGGGGGCTTCCGAGCAGTACTTC.

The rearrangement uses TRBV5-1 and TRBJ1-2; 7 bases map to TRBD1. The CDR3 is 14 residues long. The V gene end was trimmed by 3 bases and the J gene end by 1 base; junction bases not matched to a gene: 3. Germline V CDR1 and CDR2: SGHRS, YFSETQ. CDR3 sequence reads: CASSSQGVNYGYTF. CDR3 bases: TGCGCCAGCAGCTCGCAGGGGGTTAACTATGGCTACACCTTC.

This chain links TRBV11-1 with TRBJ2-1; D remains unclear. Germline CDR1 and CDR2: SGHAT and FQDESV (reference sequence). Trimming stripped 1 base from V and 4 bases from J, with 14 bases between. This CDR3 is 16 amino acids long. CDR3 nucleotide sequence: TGTGCCAGCAGCTTAGAGGCGCGGACCTCGTACAATGAGCAGTTCTTC. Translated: CASSLEARTSYNEQFF. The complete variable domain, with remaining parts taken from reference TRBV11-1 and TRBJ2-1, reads EAEVAQSPRYKITEKSQAVAFWCDPISGHATLYWYRQILGQGPELLVQFQDESVVDDSQLPKDRFSAERLKGVDSTLKIQPAELGDSAMYLCASSLEARTSYNEQFFGPGTRLTVL.

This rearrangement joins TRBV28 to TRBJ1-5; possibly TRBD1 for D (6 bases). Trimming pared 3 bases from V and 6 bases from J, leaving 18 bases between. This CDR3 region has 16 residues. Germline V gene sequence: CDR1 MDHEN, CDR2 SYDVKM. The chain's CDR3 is CASSFLRAGAGQPQHF. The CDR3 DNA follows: TGTGCCAGCAGTTTCCTAAGAGCGGGGGCGGGTCAGCCCCAGCATTTT.

The CDR3 is CSVGHPNTEAFF. CDR3 bases: TGCAGCGTTGGACATCCGAACACTGAAGCTTTCTTT. This chain links TRBV29-1 with TRBJ1-1; no clear D. Germline V gene lookup returns CDR1 SQVTM and CDR2 ANQGSEA. The CDR3 contains 12 residues. V was pared by 4 bases and J by 1 base, with 7 bases between.

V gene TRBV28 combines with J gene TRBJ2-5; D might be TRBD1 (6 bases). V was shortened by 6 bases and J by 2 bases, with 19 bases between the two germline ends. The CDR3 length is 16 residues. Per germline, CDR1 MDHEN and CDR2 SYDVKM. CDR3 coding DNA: TGTGCCAGCAGGCCCACAAGGGGGAACCTTCAAGAGACCCAGTACTTC. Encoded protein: CASRPTRGNLQETQYF.

The CDR3 here is CASSVRTSGSSEQFF. The CDR3 DNA follows: TGTGCCAGCAGCGTCCGGACTAGCGGGAGTTCTGAGCAGTTCTTC. The chain combines TRBV9 with TRBJ2-1, with 13 bases matching TRBD2. The CDR3 length is 15 residues. The V gene's germline CDR1 is SGDLS and CDR2 YYNGEE. After removal of 2 bases from V and 9 bases from J, the junction contained 5 bases not matched to a gene.